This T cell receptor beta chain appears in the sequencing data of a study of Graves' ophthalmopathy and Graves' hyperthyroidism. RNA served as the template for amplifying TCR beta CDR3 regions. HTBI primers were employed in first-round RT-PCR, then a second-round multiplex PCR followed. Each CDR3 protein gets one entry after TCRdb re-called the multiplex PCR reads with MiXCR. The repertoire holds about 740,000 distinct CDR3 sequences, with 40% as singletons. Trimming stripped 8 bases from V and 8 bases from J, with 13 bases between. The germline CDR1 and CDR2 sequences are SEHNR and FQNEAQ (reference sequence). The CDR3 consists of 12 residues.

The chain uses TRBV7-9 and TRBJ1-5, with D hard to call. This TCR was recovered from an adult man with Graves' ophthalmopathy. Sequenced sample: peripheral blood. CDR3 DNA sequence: TGTGCCAGCTCCAAGGTTGAGGAGCCCCAGCATTTT. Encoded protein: CASSKVEEPQHF.